These 6 T cell receptor beta chains were all obtained from the same sample, sequenced in a study of blood T cells in healthy people across ages. Together with a sample-barcoded 5' primer, a J-beta primer mix was included in a second PCR lasting roughly 6 to 12 cycles. TCRdb passed the 5' RACE reads through MiXCR, listing each CDR3 protein once. The sample lists roughly 1 million distinct CDR3 sequences, 20% to 25% seen once, with approximately 0.75% in the top ten. Another study also made use of these data, one on T cells of mothers and their children.

Sample: blood. The receptors stem from a girl aged 2-9 years in good health.

V and J are TRBV4-3 and TRBJ2-7; TRBD2 matches at 7 bases. Germline V gene lookup returns CDR1 LGHNA and CDR2 YSLEER. This CDR3 spans 14 amino acids. The J segment lost 6 bases and the V segment lost 0 bases, leaving 5 bases of the junction unmatched. In nucleotides, the CDR3 is TGCGCCAGCAGCCAAGATAGTGGGGGGGTCGAGCAGTACTTC. Protein sequence: CASSQDSGGVEQYF.

The V call is TRBV14, the J call TRBJ1-2; D gene uncertain. Germline CDR1 and CDR2: SGHDN and FVKESK. This CDR3 has 15 residues. Trimming took off 4 bases at V and 2 bases at J, with 14 bases between the two ends. CDR3 DNA sequence: TGTGCCAGCAGCCCTCCCGGGGTAGGAAACTATGGCTACACCTTC. Translated, it gives CASSPPGVGNYGYTF.

This clonotype was seen a few times. The rearrangement links TRBV7-9 to TRBJ2-5; TRBD2 aligns across 7 bases. The J segment lost 2 bases and the V segment lost 2 bases, leaving 2 bases of the junction unmatched. The CDR3 is 14 amino acids. The V gene's germline CDR1 is SEHNR and CDR2 FQNEAQ (reference sequence). CDR3: CASSLRRGQETQYF. In DNA form, the CDR3 reads TGTGCCAGCAGCTTACGGCGGGGGCAAGAGACCCAGTACTTC.

Note on this clonotype: Germline is not matched at one junction end, which may reflect a read error. This chain joins TRBV5-1 and TRBJ1-1; 9 bases map to TRBD1. CDR1 and CDR2 (germline): SGHRS, YFSETQ. The CDR3 covers 14 residues. In nucleotides, the CDR3 is TGCGCCAGCAGCTCGGGACAGGGCCGGCCTGAAGCTTCCTTT. It specifies CASSSGQGRPEASF.

This clonotype was detected a few times. The chain links TRBV7-6 to TRBJ1-1; 8 bases fit TRBD1. The CDR3 extends over 13 amino acids. Trimming removed 5 bases from V and 7 bases from J; junction bases left unmatched: 6. The germline CDR1 and CDR2 sequences are SGHVS and FNYEAQ. CDR3 region: CASSQGTGDEAFF. In nucleotides, the CDR3 is TGTGCCAGCAGCCAAGGGACAGGAGATGAAGCTTTCTTT. Combining the CDR3 with reference TRBV7-6 and TRBJ1-1 gives the whole variable domain GAGVSQSPRYKVTKRGQDVALRCDPISGHVSLYWYRQALGQGPEFLTYFNYEAQQDKSGLPNDRFSAERPEGSISTLTIQRTEQRDSAMYRCASSQGTGDEAFFGQGTRLTVV.

This chain uses TRBV24-1 with TRBJ1-1; a possible D gene is TRBD1 (6 bases). The germline gives CDR1 KGHDR, CDR2 SFDVKD. This CDR3 contains 12 residues. The ends were cut back, 0 bases at V and 8 bases at J, with 6 bases in the middle. The CDR3 spells CATSDLDREAFF. For the CDR3, the DNA is TGTGCCACCAGTGATTTGGACAGGGAAGCTTTCTTT.